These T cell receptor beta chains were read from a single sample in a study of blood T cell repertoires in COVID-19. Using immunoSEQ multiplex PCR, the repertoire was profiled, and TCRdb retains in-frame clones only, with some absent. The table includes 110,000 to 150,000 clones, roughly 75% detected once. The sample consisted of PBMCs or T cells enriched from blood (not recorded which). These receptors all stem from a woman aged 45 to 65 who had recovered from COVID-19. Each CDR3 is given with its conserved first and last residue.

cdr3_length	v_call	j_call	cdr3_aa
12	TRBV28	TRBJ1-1	CASSLGQSEAFF
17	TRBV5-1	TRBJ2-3	CASTPPSGGGGTDTQYF
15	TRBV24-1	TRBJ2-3	CATSPRGGSTDTQYF
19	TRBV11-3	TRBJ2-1	CASSFSDPLRGRSYNEQFF
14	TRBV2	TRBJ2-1	CASSRGDSYNEQFF
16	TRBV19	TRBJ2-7	CASSPTGTSGTYEQYF
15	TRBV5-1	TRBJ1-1	CASSPGQGVDTEAFF
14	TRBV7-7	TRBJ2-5	CASSFGGEGETQYF
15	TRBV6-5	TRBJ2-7	CASSYSLARAYEQYF
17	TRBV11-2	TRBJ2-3	CASSLGPLADSTDTQYF
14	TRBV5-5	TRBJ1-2	CASSIQDTNYGYTF
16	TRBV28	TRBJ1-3	CASRQGQGTSGNTIYF
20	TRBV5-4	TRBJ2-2	CASSLDREPFQSTNTGELFF
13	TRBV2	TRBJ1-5	CASRDKGDQPQHF
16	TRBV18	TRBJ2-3	CASSRESGGTTDTQYF
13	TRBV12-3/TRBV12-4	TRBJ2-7	CASSSRAAYEQYF
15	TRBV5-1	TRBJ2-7	CASSEGTGGFYEQYF